Listed here are 25 T cell receptor beta chains from one sample, sequenced in a study of T cells in Graves' hyperthyroidism and ophthalmopathy. Researchers took RNA transcripts and amplified the TCR beta CDR3 regions from them. Primed by the HTBI set, a first-round RT-PCR was run on the TCR CDR3. TCRdb reanalysed the multiplex PCR reads using MiXCR and keeps one entry per CDR3 protein. The sample shows around 290,000 distinct CDR3 sequences, more than 10% of them seen only once. Sequencing input: blood. The origin of the receptors is a woman in her thirties with Graves' hyperthyroidism that later progressed to Graves' ophthalmopathy.

V gene TRBV28 combines with J gene TRBJ2-1, with 13 nucleotides matching TRBD2. Losses at the gene ends were 5 bases for V and 5 bases for J; bases not matched to a gene: 12. The length of the CDR3 is 18 residues. CDR1 MDHEN and CDR2 SYDVKM come from the germline V gene. This chain's CDR3 is CASSIYTGTSGNNNEQFF. DNA of the CDR3: TGTGCCAGCAGTATCTACACCGGGACTAGCGGGAATAACAATGAGCAGTTCTTC.

Only a few counts were recorded for this clonotype. The gene calls are TRBV9 and TRBJ2-6; TRBD2 matches at 12 bases. Unmatched junction bases numbered 6, after V lost 3 bases and J lost 2 bases. Per the germline V gene, CDR1 is SGDLS and CDR2 is YYNGEE. CDR3 size: 18 residues. CDR3 DNA: TGTGCCAGCAGCGCAAGACTAGCGGGAGTAGCTGGGGCCAACGTCCTGACTTTC. As protein: CASSARLAGVAGANVLTF.

Many counts were recorded for this clonotype. The chain employs TRBV6-5 and TRBJ1-2; TRBD1 aligns across 8 bases. J gave up 1 base and V 2 bases, and 6 bases lay outside the gene matches. Germline lookup yields CDR1 MNHEY and CDR2 SVGAGI. This CDR3 contains 16 residues. The CDR3 spells CASSYGQGPFNYGYTF. CDR3 bases: TGTGCCAGCAGTTACGGACAGGGACCTTTTAACTATGGCTACACCTTC.

The chain uses TRBV19 and TRBJ2-1; 10 bases are a match to TRBD2. V lost 6 bases to trimming and J lost 8 bases; unmatched junction nucleotides: 19. This CDR3 has 18 amino acids. Germline CDR1 reads LNHDA; CDR2 reads SQIVND (reference sequence). CDR3 bases: TGTGCCAGTAGCCGGCGGGACTCGGGGCTAGCGGGAGTGCATGAGCAGTTCTTC. It codes for CASSRRDSGLAGVHEQFF.

This clonotype came up many times. The V call is TRBV30, the J call TRBJ2-5; TRBD2 agrees at 7 bases. The junction had 5 bases not matched to a gene; V was cut back by 5 bases and J by 2 bases. From germline, CDR1 is GTSNPN and CDR2 SVGIG (reference sequence). The CDR3 consists of 13 residues. The CDR3 DNA reads as TGTGCCTGGGTGGAGCGGGGACAAGAGACCCAGTACTTC. Translation: CAWVERGQETQYF.

In this sample, this clonotype turned up a few times. The CDR3 carries no conserved terminal phenylalanine or tryptophan, so it likely arises from a read error. The chain joins TRBV7-9 to TRBJ1-1, with 7 bases lining up with TRBD1. The CDR3 is made up of 13 amino acids. Germline assignment: CDR1 SEHNR and CDR2 FQNEAQ (reference sequence). J gave up 7 bases and V 3 bases, and 5 bases lay outside the gene matches. The CDR3 here is CASSFGQDLEAFL. In DNA, the CDR3 is TGTGCCAGCAGCTTCGGACAGGATCTTGAAGCTTTCCTT.

This clonotype was observed many times. The chain joins TRBV27 to TRBJ2-7, with a tentative D call TRBD1 (5 bases). V was clipped by 3 bases and J by 4 bases, with 13 bases between them. The CDR3 is 14 residues long. CDR1 and CDR2 from the germline V gene are MNHEY and SMNVEV (reference sequence). The CDR3 bases are TGTGCCAGCAGTTTCTTGGAAGGGGCGTACGAGCAGTACTTC. It translates to CASSFLEGAYEQYF.

This clonotype was detected ten times or more. The chain couples TRBV18 to TRBJ2-5; D is undetermined. Germline-derived CDR1 and CDR2 are KGHSH and LQKENI. The CDR3 runs 16 residues. Trimming took off 0 bases at V and 5 bases at J, with 16 bases between the two ends. The DNA for the CDR3 is TGTGCCAGCTCACCACCGCTAGGTACTAATATGGAGACCCAGTACTTC. This sequence encodes CASSPPLGTNMETQYF.

This clonotype has at least ten counts. This rearrangement joins TRBV7-9 to TRBJ2-5; 10 bases match TRBD2. The length of the CDR3 is 14 residues. The V gene end was trimmed by 5 bases and the J gene end by 5 bases; junction bases not matched to a gene: 5. Per the germline V gene, CDR1 is SEHNR and CDR2 is FQNEAQ (reference sequence). The CDR3 region is CASSLLAGDETQYF. CDR3 in DNA: TGTGCCAGCAGCCTGCTAGCGGGAGACGAGACCCAGTACTTC.

In its sample, this clonotype was seen many times. This chain uses TRBV10-3 with TRBJ1-1; maybe TRBD1 (6 bases). CDR1 ENHRY and CDR2 SYGVKD come from the germline V gene. V lost 10 bases to trimming and J lost 8 bases, with 14 bases between them. The CDR3 has 11 residues. The CDR3 is CATLSGQEAFF. The CDR3 DNA sequence: TGTGCCACCCTTTCTGGACAGGAAGCTTTCTTT.

This clonotype was counted ten times or more. This sequence joins TRBV5-1 and TRBJ1-1; no clear D gene. Germline-derived CDR1 and CDR2 are SGHRS and YFSETQ. Trimming shortened V by 4 bases and J by 2 bases, and 9 bases separated the two germline ends. The CDR3 loop spans 13 amino acids. The chain's CDR3 is CASSPLDNTEAFF. The DNA for the CDR3 is TGCGCCAGCAGCCCCCTCGATAACACTGAAGCTTTCTTT.

In its sample, this clonotype was seen many times. The chain is built from TRBV19 and TRBJ2-5; TRBD1 matches 8 bases. The trim removed 5 bases at V and 5 bases at J, leaving 10 bases unmatched. Per germline, CDR1 LNHDA and CDR2 SQIVND (reference sequence). This CDR3 is 15 amino acids long. The CDR3 DNA reads as TGTGCCAGTAGTGAGCGACAGGGGATACGGGAGACCCAGTACTTC. Translation: CASSERQGIRETQYF. The whole variable domain, remainder taken from reference TRBV19 and TRBJ2-5, is DGGITQSPKYLFRKEGQNVTLSCEQNLNHDAMYWYRQDPGQGLRLIYYSQIVNDFQKGDIAEGYSVSREKKESFPLTVTSAQKNPTAFYLCASSERQGIRETQYFGPGTRLLVL.

This clonotype showed up many times. The rearrangement joins TRBV29-1 to TRBJ1-1; no firm D call. CDR1 and CDR2 from the germline V gene are SQVTM and ANQGSEA. V was pared by 0 bases and J by 6 bases, with 8 bases between. The CDR3 runs to 12 residues. CDR3 protein: CSVEDGSPEAFF. CDR3 in DNA: TGCAGCGTTGAAGACGGGTCGCCTGAAGCTTTCTTT.

This clonotype was picked up many times. V gene TRBV20-1 combines with J gene TRBJ2-5; no definite D call. V was shortened by 0 bases and J by 2 bases, with 19 bases between the two germline ends. Germline V gives CDR1 DFQATT, CDR2 SNEGSKA (reference sequence). The CDR3 extends over 17 amino acids. The CDR3 DNA follows: TGCAGTGCTAGAGATCGGGCAACAGACATCCTTCAAGAGACCCAGTACTTC. Translation: CSARDRATDILQETQYF.

The chain employs TRBV9 and TRBJ2-1; D is unresolved. Germline V gene sequence: CDR1 SGDLS, CDR2 YYNGEE. This CDR3 contains 15 residues. With 0 bases removed from V and 4 bases from J, the gap between germline ends came to 11 bases. Here the CDR3 reads CASSVDTDFYNEQFF. CDR3 DNA: TGTGCCAGCAGCGTAGATACTGACTTTTACAATGAGCAGTTCTTC.

The chain links TRBV7-3 to TRBJ2-1; 9 bases match TRBD1. CDR3 length: 17 residues. The germline V gene has CDR1 SGHTA and CDR2 FQGTGA. The trim removed 1 base at V and 3 bases at J, leaving 7 bases unmatched. DNA of the CDR3: TGTGCCAGCAGCTTAAACGCCGGGACAGGGTTCTACAATGAGCAGTTCTTC. Its translation: CASSLNAGTGFYNEQFF.

The table lists this clonotype with a few counts. CDR3 protein: CASSQFAGSEETQYF. The DNA for the CDR3 is TGCGCCAGCAGCCAATTTGCGGGATCCGAAGAGACCCAGTACTTC. The rearrangement uses TRBV4-1 and TRBJ2-5; D possibly corresponds to TRBD2 (6 bases). Trimming left V 2 bases short and J 3 bases short, with 13 bases between. Germline assignment: CDR1 MGHRA and CDR2 YSYEKL. The CDR3 loop spans 15 amino acids.

Comments on this clonotype: At one of its ends the junction is not consistent with the germline gene, which may arise from a read error. The chain carries TRBV19 and TRBJ2-1; D is uncertain. Germline-derived CDR1 and CDR2 are LNHDA and SQIVND (reference sequence). This CDR3 comprises 14 residues. The chain's CDR3 is CASRRDLAYSEQFF. The DNA for the CDR3 is TGTGCCAGTAGAAGAGACCTCGCCTACAGTGAGCAGTTCTTC.

This clonotype has ten or more counts. V usage is TRBV28 and J usage is TRBJ2-5, with 11 bases identical to TRBD2. The CDR3 loop spans 15 amino acids. The V gene's germline CDR1 is MDHEN and CDR2 SYDVKM. V gave up 5 bases and J gave up 6 bases; unmatched junction bases: 8. The CDR3 protein is CASSLAGGGIKTQYF. CDR3 sequence (DNA): TGTGCCAGCAGTCTAGCGGGAGGAGGTATAAAGACCCAGTACTTC.

At least ten counts were recorded for this clonotype. V and J are TRBV28 and TRBJ2-7; D not certain. Between the trimmed V and J ends, which lost 3 bases and 5 bases, there was a span of 2 bases. The CDR3 runs to 10 residues. CDR1 is MDHEN and CDR2 is SYDVKM in the germline V gene. The CDR3 DNA reads TGTGCCAGCAGTTTGAACGAGCAGTACTTC. It specifies CASSLNEQYF. The full variable domain, its missing parts supplied by reference TRBV28 and TRBJ2-7, is DVKVTQSSRYLVKRTGEKVFLECVQDMDHENMFWYRQDPGLGLRLIYFSYDVKMKEKGDIPEGYSVSREKKERFSLILESASTNQTSMYLCASSLNEQYFGPGTRLTVT.

This clonotype has at least ten counts. The chain uses TRBV9 and TRBJ2-7, with TRBD2 matching 10 bases. CDR1 and CDR2 from the germline V gene are SGDLS and YYNGEE. This CDR3 contains 13 residues. V was pared by 3 bases and J by 5 bases, with 2 bases of the junction left unmatched. The CDR3 sequence is CASSAGLANEQYF. As DNA, the CDR3 is TGTGCCAGCAGCGCGGGACTAGCGAACGAGCAGTACTTC.

This clonotype has a count of ten or more. This rearrangement joins TRBV3-1 to TRBJ2-6; D gene uncertain. The CDR3 runs to 16 residues. Trimming cost V 4 bases and J 7 bases, with 17 bases left between them. The germline V gene encodes CDR1 LGHDT and CDR2 YNNKEL (reference sequence). The CDR3 nucleotides read TGTGCCAGCAGCCGATCGGAAACGTCAGAAGCCAACGTCCTGACTTTC. It is translated as CASSRSETSEANVLTF. Full variable domain (remainder filled in from reference TRBV3-1 and TRBJ2-6): DTAVSQTPKYLVTQMGNDKSIKCEQNLGHDTMYWYKQDSKKFLKIMFSYNNKELIINETVPNRFSPKSPDKAHLNLHINSLELGDSAVYFCASSRSETSEANVLTFGAGSRLTVL.

There are many counts of this clonotype. The CDR3 reads CSASPRLAGPTDTQYF. In nucleotides, the CDR3 is TGCAGTGCTAGCCCTCGACTAGCGGGACCCACAGATACGCAGTATTTT. This chain uses TRBV20-1 with TRBJ2-3; TRBD2 aligns across 11 bases. J lost 2 bases, V lost 3 bases, and 7 bases had no gene match. CDR1 is DFQATT and CDR2 is SNEGSKA in the germline V gene (reference sequence). The CDR3 runs to 16 residues.

This clonotype was seen at least ten times. The chain recombines TRBV7-3 with TRBJ2-1; TRBD2 matches 7 bases. V lost 6 bases and J lost 5; bases outside the gene matches: 4. Germline V gene lookup returns CDR1 SGHTA and CDR2 FQGTGA. The length of the CDR3 is 13 residues. As DNA, the CDR3 is TGTGCCAGCAGAGGGCTAGCGGACAATGAGCAGTTCTTC. It is translated as CASRGLADNEQFF.

V and J are TRBV20-1 and TRBJ2-7; 10 bases fit TRBD2. After removal of 6 bases from V and 5 bases from J, the junction contained 16 bases not matched to a gene. Germline CDR1 reads DFQATT; CDR2 reads SNEGSKA (reference sequence). The CDR3 is 16 amino acids. The chain's CDR3 is CSAFSLTSGSAHEQYF. The CDR3 DNA follows: TGCAGTGCCTTCTCTTTGACTAGCGGGTCTGCCCACGAGCAGTACTTC.